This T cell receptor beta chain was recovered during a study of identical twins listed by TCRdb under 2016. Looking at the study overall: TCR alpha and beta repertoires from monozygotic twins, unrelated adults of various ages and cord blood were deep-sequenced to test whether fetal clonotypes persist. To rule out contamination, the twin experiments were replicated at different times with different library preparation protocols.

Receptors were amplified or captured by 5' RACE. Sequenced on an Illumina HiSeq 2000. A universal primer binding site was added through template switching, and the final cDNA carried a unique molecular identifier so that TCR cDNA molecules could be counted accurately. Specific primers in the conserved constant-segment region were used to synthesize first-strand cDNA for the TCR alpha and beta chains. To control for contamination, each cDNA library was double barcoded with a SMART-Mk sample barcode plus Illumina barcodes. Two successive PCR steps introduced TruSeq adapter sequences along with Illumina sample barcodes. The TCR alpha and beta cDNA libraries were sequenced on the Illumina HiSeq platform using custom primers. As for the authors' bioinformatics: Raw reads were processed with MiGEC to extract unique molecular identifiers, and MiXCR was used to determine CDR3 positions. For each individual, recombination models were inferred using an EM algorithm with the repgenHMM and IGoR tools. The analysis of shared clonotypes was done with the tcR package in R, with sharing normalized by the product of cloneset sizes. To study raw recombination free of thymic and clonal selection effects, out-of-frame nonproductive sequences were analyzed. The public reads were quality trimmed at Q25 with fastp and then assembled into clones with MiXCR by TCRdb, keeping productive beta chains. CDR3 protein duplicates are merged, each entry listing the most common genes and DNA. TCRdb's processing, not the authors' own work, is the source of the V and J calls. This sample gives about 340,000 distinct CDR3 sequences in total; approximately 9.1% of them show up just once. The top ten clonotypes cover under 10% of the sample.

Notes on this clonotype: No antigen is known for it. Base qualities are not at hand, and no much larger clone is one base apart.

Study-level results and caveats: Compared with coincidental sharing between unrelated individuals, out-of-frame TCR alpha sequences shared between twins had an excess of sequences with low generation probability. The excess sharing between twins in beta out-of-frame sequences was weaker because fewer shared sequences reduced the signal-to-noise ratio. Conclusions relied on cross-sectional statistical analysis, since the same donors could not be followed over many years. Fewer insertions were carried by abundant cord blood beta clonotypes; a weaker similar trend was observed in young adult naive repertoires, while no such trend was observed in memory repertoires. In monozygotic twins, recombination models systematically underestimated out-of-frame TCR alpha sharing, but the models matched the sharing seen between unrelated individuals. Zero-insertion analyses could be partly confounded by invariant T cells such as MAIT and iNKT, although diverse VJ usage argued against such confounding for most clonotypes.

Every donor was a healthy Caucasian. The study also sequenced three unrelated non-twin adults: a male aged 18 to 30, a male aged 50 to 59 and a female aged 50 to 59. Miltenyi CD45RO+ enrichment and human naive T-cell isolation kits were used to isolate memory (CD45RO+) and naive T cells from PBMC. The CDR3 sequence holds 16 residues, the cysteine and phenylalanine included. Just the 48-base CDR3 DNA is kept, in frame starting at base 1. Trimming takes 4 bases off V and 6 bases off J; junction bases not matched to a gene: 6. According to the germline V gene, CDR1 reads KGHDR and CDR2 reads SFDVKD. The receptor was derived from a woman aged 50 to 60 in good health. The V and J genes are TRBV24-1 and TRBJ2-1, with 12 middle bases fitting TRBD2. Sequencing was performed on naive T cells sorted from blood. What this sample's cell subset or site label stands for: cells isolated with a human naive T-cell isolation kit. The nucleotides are TGTGCCACCAGTGACTCAGCTAGCGGGAGGGGCAATGAGCAGTTCTTC. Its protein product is CATSDSASGRGNEQFF.